The 19 T cell receptor beta chains reported below all come from one sample, sequenced in a study of cytomegalovirus exposure and HLA in healthy donors. Primers included in the PCR were 60 Vbeta and 13 Jbeta primers. TCRdb keeps only in-frame clones here, not all; method: immunoSEQ multiplex PCR. The sample has over 200,000 clones; about 77% are singletons. Sequencing input: PBMCs. The receptor set was obtained from a woman younger than 45 in good health and CMV-seronegative.

In this sample, this clone turned up a few times. The chain carries TRBV28 and TRBJ1-6, with D maybe TRBD1 (6 bases). The CDR3 totals 14 residues. Trimming shortened V by 6 bases and J by 10 bases, and 16 bases separated the two germline ends. Germline lookup yields CDR1 MDHEN and CDR2 SYDVKM. In nucleotides, the CDR3 is TGTGCCAGCAGAGACAAACACAGGGAATCACCCCTCCACTTT. It translates to CASRDKHRESPLHF. The full variable domain, in which reference TRBV28 and TRBJ1-6 provide the parts outside the CDR3, is DVKVTQSSRYLVKRTGEKVFLECVQDMDHENMFWYRQDPGLGLRLIYFSYDVKMKEKGDIPEGYSVSREKKERFSLILESASTNQTSMYLCASRDKHRESPLHFGNGTRLTVT.

J is TRBJ2-7 and V is TRBV30; weak D call: TRBD2 (5 bases). The CDR3 spans 13 residues. V lost 6 bases, J lost 2 bases, and 14 bases lay in between. Looked up from germline, CDR1 is GTSNPN and CDR2 is SVGIG (reference sequence). CDR3 sequence: CACEAVTAYEQYF. CDR3 in DNA: TGTGCCTGCGAAGCGGTAACGGCCTACGAGCAGTACTTC.

The CDR3 region is CASSLSEQGWDEKLFF. DNA for the CDR3: TGTGCCAGCAGCTTGTCCGAACAGGGGTGGGATGAAAAACTGTTTTTT. This sequence joins TRBV5-8 and TRBJ1-4, with 7 nucleotides matching TRBD1. Germline CDR1 SGHTS, CDR2 YDEGEE. With V trimmed by 1 base and J by 6 bases, 9 bases remained unmatched. The length of the CDR3 is 16 residues.

This chain links TRBV6-5 with TRBJ1-1; 9 bases are a match to TRBD1. V lost 5 bases, J lost 4 bases, and 8 bases stayed unmatched. CDR1 and CDR2 (germline): MNHEY, SVGAGI. This CDR3 is 15 amino acids long. DNA for the CDR3: TGTGCCAGCAGTGCCCCGGGACAGGGCATCACTGAAGCTTTCTTT. Its translation is CASSAPGQGITEAFF.

The chain carries TRBV7-2 and TRBJ2-1; D perhaps matches TRBD1 (6 bases). This CDR3 region has 15 residues. Germline values: CDR1 SGHTA, CDR2 FQGNSA. V was shortened by 1 base and J by 3 bases, with 10 bases between the two germline ends. The CDR3 loop reads CASSLEGTNYNEQFF. The CDR3 DNA follows: TGTGCCAGCAGCTTAGAAGGGACAAACTACAATGAGCAGTTCTTC. Drawing the rest from reference TRBV7-2 and TRBJ2-1, the complete variable domain is GAGVSQSPSNKVTEKGKDVELRCDPISGHTALYWYRQSLGQGLEFLIYFQGNSAPDKSGLPSDRFSAERTGGSVSTLTIQRTQQEDSAVYLCASSLEGTNYNEQFFGPGTRLTVL.

V usage is TRBV14 and J usage is TRBJ1-1; 7 positions agree with TRBD1. Germline V CDR1 and CDR2: SGHDN, FVKESK. V lost 2 bases and J lost 3; bases outside the gene matches: 15. This CDR3 spans 18 amino acids. CDR3 DNA: TGTGCCAGCAGCCAAAATCGTGGGCAGGGGGGAAGATACACTGAAGCTTTCTTT. Its protein is CASSQNRGQGGRYTEAFF.

The chain couples TRBV7-8 to TRBJ1-2; 9 positions agree with TRBD1. The V gene's germline CDR1 is SGHVS and CDR2 FQNEAQ. Losses at the gene ends were 5 bases for V and 4 bases for J; bases not matched to a gene: 8. The CDR3 length is 15 residues. Written as DNA, the CDR3 is TGTGCCAGCAGCCGGGGACAGGGATGGATCTATGGCTACACCTTC. This gives the protein CASSRGQGWIYGYTF.

The chain joins TRBV18 to TRBJ2-5; the D gene is possibly TRBD2 (5 bases). From germline, CDR1 is KGHSH and CDR2 LQKENI. The CDR3 is made up of 14 amino acids. The ends were cut back, 2 bases at V and 5 bases at J, with 12 bases in the middle. CDR3 loop: CASSPYGVGETQYF. CDR3 in DNA: TGTGCCAGCTCACCATACGGGGTTGGTGAGACCCAGTACTTC. The whole variable domain, remainder taken from reference TRBV18 and TRBJ2-5, is NAGVMQNPRHLVRRRGQEARLRCSPMKGHSHVYWYRQLPEEGLKFMVYLQKENIIDESGMPKERFSAEFPKEGPSILRIQQVVRGDSAAYFCASSPYGVGETQYFGPGTRLLVL.

This chain uses TRBV7-8 with TRBJ2-1; TRBD2 agrees at 12 bases. V dropped 5 bases and J dropped 10; count of bases not matched to a gene: 6. The CDR3 is 14 amino acids. CDR1 is SGHVS, CDR2 FQNEAQ, per germline. CDR3 nucleotides: TGTGCCAGCAGCCGGGGACTAGCGGGTCGAGAGCAGTTCTTC. This translates into CASSRGLAGREQFF.

The V gene is TRBV19, the J gene TRBJ2-7; D might be TRBD2 (6 bases). Germline CDR1 LNHDA, CDR2 SQIVND (reference sequence). Trimming took 1 base from V and 12 from J, leaving 16 bases between them. This CDR3 contains 13 residues. The CDR3 protein is CASSIGPSGTLYF. The CDR3 region has the DNA TGTGCCAGTAGTATAGGGCCTTCCGGGACTCTGTACTTC.

The rearrangement joins TRBV7-8 to TRBJ2-1; D is uncertain. Trimming stripped 5 bases from V and 3 bases from J, with 11 bases between. This CDR3 region has 14 residues. From germline, CDR1 is SGHVS and CDR2 FQNEAQ. CDR3 coding DNA: TGTGCCAGCAGCGTTGAGAAAAACTACAATGAGCAGTTCTTC. This gives the protein CASSVEKNYNEQFF.

This clone occurred a few times. V gene TRBV6-1 combines with J gene TRBJ1-3; 7 bases map to TRBD1. This CDR3 is 15 amino acids long. Germline V gives CDR1 MNHNS, CDR2 SASEGT. The V gene end was trimmed by 6 bases and the J gene end by 1 base; junction bases not matched to a gene: 6. CDR3 amino acids: CASSALTGSGNTIYF. The CDR3 DNA sequence: TGTGCCAGCAGCGCGTTGACAGGGTCTGGAAACACCATATATTTT.

The rearrangement links TRBV23-1 to TRBJ2-1, with D possibly matching TRBD1 (5 bases). TRBV23-1 is an ORF; its function is uncertain. The CDR3 contains 20 residues. V dropped 5 bases and J dropped 4 bases, with 30 bases sitting between them. The CDR3 reads CASSSQGRPMVLSEYNEQFF. CDR3 nucleotide sequence: TGCGCCAGCAGTTCGCAGGGTCGTCCCATGGTACTTTCGGAGTACAATGAGCAGTTCTTC.

This clone was recorded once. The rearrangement joins TRBV28 to TRBJ2-2, with TRBD2 as a possible D gene (6 bases). The V gene's germline CDR1 is MDHEN and CDR2 SYDVKM. Deletions cut 2 bases from V and 4 bases from J, with 14 bases between. The CDR3 extends over 16 amino acids. The CDR3 here is CASSLVLALATGELFF. In DNA form, the CDR3 reads TGTGCCAGCAGTTTAGTTCTAGCGCTTGCCACCGGGGAGCTGTTTTTT. The full variable domain, its missing parts supplied by reference TRBV28 and TRBJ2-2, is DVKVTQSSRYLVKRTGEKVFLECVQDMDHENMFWYRQDPGLGLRLIYFSYDVKMKEKGDIPEGYSVSREKKERFSLILESASTNQTSMYLCASSLVLALATGELFFGEGSRLTVL.

This chain uses TRBV30 with TRBJ1-1, with D possibly being TRBD1 (5 bases). This CDR3 is built from 12 residues. Trimming removed 5 bases from V and 3 bases from J, with 10 bases in between. Germline V lookup: CDR1 GTSNPN, CDR2 SVGIG (reference sequence). The CDR3 sequence is CAWGAGHTEAFF. The CDR3 DNA follows: TGTGCCTGGGGGGCGGGGCACACTGAAGCTTTCTTT.

V usage is TRBV7-8 and J usage is TRBJ1-5, with TRBD1 as a possible D gene (5 bases). In germline, CDR1 is SGHVS, CDR2 FQNEAQ. The CDR3 sequence is 14 residues long. V gave up 5 bases and J gave up 4 bases, with 12 bases separating them. CDR3 amino acids: CASSPWGGNQPQHF. The DNA of the CDR3 is TGTGCCAGCAGCCCTTGGGGGGGGAATCAGCCCCAGCATTTT.

This chain joins TRBV4-1 and TRBJ2-7; D gene uncertain. Germline CDR1 MGHRA, CDR2 YSYEKL. Trimming stripped 0 bases from V and 4 bases from J, with 13 bases between. CDR3 length: 15 amino acids. The CDR3 reads CASSQDLFPSYEQYF. CDR3 coding DNA: TGCGCCAGCAGCCAAGATCTATTTCCGTCGTACGAGCAGTACTTC.

The genes are TRBV7-6 and TRBJ1-5; weak D call: TRBD1 (6 bases). V was pared by 4 bases and J by 3 bases, with 10 bases between. Germline values: CDR1 SGHVS, CDR2 FNYEAQ. The CDR3 runs to 14 residues. CDR3 DNA sequence: TGTGCCAGCAGCTCGGGACAAGTCAATCAGCCCCAGCATTTT. Translation: CASSSGQVNQPQHF.

J is TRBJ1-1 and V is TRBV6-6; the D gene is possibly TRBD1 (5 bases). There are 12 residues in the CDR3. Germline V gene lookup returns CDR1 MNHNY and CDR2 SVGAGI (reference sequence). With 2 bases removed from V and 8 bases from J, the gap between germline ends came to 9 bases. For the CDR3, the DNA is TGTGCCAGCAGTTACCCGCCAGGGGAAGCTTTCTTT. Its protein product is CASSYPPGEAFF.